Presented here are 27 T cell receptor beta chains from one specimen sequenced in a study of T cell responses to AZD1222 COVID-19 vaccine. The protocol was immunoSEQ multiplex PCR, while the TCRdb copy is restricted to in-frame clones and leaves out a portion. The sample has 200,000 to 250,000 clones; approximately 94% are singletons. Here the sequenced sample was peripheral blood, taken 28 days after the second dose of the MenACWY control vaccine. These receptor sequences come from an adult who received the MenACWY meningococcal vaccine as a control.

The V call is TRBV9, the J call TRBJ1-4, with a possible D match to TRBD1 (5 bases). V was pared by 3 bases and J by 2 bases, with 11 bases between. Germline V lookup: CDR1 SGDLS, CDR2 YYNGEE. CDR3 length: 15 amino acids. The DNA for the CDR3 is TGTGCCAGCAGCGAGTCAGGGCTGACTAATGAAAAACTGTTTTTT. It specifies CASSESGLTNEKLFF.

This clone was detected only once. This chain's CDR3 is CASSRQGADYGYTF. CDR3 nucleotides: TGTGCCAGCAGTAGACAGGGGGCGGACTATGGCTACACCTTC. V is TRBV2 and J is TRBJ1-2; the match to TRBD1 covers 10 bases. CDR1 is SNHLY, CDR2 FYNNEI, per germline. Unmatched junction bases numbered 3, after V lost 5 bases and J lost 3 bases. The CDR3 is made up of 14 amino acids.

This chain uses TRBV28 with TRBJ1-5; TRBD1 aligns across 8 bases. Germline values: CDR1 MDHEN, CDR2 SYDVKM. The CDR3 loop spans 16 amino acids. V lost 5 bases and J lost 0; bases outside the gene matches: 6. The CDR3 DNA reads TGTGCCAGCAGTCTGATTCAGGGGGCTAGCAATCAGCCCCAGCATTTT. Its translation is CASSLIQGASNQPQHF.

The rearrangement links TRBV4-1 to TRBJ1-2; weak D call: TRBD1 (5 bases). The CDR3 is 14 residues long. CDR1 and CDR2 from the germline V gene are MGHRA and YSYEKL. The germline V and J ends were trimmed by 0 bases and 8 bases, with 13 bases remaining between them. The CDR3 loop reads CASSQEGRPKGYTF. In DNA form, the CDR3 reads TGCGCCAGCAGCCAAGAGGGGCGACCTAAGGGCTACACCTTC.

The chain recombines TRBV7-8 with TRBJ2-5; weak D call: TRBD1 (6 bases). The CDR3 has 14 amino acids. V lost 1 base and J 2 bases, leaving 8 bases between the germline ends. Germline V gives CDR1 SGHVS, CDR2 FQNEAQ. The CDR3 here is CASSLDRVQETQYF. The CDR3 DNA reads TGTGCCAGCAGCTTAGACAGGGTACAAGAGACCCAGTACTTC.

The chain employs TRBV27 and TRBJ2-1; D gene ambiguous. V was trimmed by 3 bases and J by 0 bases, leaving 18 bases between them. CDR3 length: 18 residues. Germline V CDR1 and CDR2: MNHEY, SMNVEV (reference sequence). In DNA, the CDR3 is TGTGCCAGCAGTTTTTCACTCCACGGGCCCTTCTCCTACAATGAGCAGTTCTTC. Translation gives CASSFSLHGPFSYNEQFF.

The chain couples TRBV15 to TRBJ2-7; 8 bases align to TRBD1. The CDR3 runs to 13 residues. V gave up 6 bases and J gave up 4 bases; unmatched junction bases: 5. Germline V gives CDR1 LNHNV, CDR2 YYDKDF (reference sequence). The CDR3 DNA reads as TGTGCCACCAGTCCGGGGACAGGTTACGAGCAGTACTTC. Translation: CATSPGTGYEQYF.

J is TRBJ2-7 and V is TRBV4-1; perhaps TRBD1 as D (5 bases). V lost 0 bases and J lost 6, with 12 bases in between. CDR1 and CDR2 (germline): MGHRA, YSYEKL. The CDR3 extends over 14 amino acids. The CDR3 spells CASSQERQGGEQYF. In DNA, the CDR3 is TGCGCCAGCAGCCAAGAACGGCAGGGTGGCGAGCAGTACTTC.

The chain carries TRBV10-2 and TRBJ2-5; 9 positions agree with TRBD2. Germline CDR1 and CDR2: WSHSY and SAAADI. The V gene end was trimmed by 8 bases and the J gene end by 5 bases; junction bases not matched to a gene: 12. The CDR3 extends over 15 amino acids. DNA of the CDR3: TGCGCCAGCTGTATTGGCGGGGGGGCCGGGGAGACCCAGTACTTC. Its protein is CASCIGGGAGETQYF.

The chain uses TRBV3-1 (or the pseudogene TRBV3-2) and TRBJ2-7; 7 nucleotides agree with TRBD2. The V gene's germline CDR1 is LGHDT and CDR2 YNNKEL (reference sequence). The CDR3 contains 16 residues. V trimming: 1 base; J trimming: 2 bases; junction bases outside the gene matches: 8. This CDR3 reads CASSQGNGRRAYEQYF. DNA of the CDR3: TGTGCCAGCAGCCAAGGTAACGGGAGGAGAGCCTACGAGCAGTACTTC.

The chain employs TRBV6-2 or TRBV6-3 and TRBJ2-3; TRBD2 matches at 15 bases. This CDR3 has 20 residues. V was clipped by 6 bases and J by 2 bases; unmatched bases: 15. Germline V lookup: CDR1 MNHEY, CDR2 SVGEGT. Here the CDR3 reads CASSRPPGLAGGDVTDTQYF. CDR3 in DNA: TGTGCCAGCAGCCGGCCGCCGGGACTAGCGGGGGGAGATGTCACAGATACGCAGTATTTT.

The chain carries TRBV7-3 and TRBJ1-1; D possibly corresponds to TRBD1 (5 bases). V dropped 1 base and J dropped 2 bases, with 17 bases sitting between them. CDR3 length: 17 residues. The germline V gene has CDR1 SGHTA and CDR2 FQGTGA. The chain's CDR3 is CASSLSTGRQGNTEAFF. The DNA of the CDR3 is TGTGCCAGCAGCTTAAGTACGGGGAGGCAGGGAAACACTGAAGCTTTCTTT.

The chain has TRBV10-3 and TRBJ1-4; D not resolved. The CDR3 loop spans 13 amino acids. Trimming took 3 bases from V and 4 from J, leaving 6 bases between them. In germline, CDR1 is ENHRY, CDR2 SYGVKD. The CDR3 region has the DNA TGTGCCATCAGTGACGGAAATAATGAAAAACTGTTTTTT. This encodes CAISDGNNEKLFF.

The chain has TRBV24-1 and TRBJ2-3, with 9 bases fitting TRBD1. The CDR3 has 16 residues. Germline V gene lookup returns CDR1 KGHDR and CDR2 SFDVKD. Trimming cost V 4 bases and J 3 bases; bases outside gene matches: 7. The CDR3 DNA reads TGTGCCACCAGTGAACCGGGACAGGGAATTACAGATACGCAGTATTTT. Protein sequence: CATSEPGQGITDTQYF.

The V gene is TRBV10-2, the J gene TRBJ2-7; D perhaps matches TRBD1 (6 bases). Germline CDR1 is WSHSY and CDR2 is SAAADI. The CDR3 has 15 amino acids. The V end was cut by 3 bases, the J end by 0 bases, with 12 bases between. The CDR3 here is CASSEAGVLSYEQYF. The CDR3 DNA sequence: TGCGCCAGCAGTGAAGCAGGGGTCCTCTCCTACGAGCAGTACTTC.

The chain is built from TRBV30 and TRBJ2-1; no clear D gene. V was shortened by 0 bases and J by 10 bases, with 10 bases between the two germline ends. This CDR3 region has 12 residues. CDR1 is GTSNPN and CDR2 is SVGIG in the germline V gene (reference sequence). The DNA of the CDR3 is TGTGCCTGGAGTGTGGCTCCCCCGGAGCAGTTCTTC. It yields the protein CAWSVAPPEQFF.

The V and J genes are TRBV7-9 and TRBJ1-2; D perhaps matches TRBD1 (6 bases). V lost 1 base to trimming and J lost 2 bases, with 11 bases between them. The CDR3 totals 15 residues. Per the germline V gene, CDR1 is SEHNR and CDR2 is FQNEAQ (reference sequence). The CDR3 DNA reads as TGTGCCAGCAGCTTAGGAGACAGGAGAAACTATGGCTACACCTTC. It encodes CASSLGDRRNYGYTF. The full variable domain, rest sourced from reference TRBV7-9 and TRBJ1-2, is DTGVSQNPRHKITKRGQNVTFRCDPISEHNRLYWYRQTLGQGPEFLTYFQNEAQLEKSRLLSDRFSAERPKGSFSTLEIQRTEQGDSAMYLCASSLGDRRNYGYTFGSGTRLTVV.

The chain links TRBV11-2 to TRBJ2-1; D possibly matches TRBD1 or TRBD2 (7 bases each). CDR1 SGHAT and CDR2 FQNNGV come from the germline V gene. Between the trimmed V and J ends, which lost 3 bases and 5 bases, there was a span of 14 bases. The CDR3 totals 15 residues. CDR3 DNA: TGTGCCAGCAGCTTGGGAGGGGGCAACAACAATGAGCAGTTCTTC. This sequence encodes CASSLGGGNNNEQFF. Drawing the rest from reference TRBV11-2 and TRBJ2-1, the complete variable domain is EAGVAQSPRYKIIEKRQSVAFWCNPISGHATLYWYQQILGQGPKLLIQFQNNGVVDDSQLPKDRFSAERLKGVDSTLKIQPAKLEDSAVYLCASSLGGGNNNEQFFGPGTRLTVL.

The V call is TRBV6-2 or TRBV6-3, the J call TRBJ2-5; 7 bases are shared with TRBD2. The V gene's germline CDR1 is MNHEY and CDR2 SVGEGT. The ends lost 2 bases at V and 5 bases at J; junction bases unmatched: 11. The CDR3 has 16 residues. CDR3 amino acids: CASSYPLRRGGETQYF. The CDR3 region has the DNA TGTGCCAGCAGTTACCCTCTGAGGAGGGGAGGGGAGACCCAGTACTTC.

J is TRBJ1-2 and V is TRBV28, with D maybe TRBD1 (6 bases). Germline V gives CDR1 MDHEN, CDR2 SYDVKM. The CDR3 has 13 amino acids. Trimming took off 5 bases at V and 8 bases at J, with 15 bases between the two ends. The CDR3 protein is CASSLGTLRGYTF. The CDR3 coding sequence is TGTGCCAGCAGTCTCGGGACACTACGGGGCTACACCTTC.

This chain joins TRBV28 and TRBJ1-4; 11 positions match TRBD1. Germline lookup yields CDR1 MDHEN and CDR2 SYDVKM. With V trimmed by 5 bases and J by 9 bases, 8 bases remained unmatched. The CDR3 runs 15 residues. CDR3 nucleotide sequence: TGTGCCAGCAGTAAAGGGACAGGGGGGGGAAAAAAACTGTTTTTT. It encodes CASSKGTGGGKKLFF.

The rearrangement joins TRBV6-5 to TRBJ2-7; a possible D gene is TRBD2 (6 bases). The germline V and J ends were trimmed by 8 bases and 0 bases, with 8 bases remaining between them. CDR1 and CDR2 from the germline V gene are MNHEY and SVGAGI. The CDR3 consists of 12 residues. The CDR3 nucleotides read TGTGCCAGCGGGGGAGGCTCCTACGAGCAGTACTTC. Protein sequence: CASGGGSYEQYF.

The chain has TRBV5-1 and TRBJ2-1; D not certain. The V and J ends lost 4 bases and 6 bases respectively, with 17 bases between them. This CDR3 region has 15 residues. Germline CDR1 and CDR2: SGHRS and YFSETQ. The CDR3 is CASSPSKGLGNEQFF. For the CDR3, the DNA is TGCGCCAGCAGCCCAAGTAAAGGGCTCGGCAATGAGCAGTTCTTC.

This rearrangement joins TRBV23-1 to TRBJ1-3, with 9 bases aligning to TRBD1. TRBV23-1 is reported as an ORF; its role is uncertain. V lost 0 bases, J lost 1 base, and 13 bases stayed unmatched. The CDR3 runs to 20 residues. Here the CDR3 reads CASSQSGRDRVDISGNTIYF. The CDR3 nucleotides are TGCGCCAGCAGTCAATCAGGTAGGGACAGGGTTGATATATCTGGAAACACCATATATTTT.

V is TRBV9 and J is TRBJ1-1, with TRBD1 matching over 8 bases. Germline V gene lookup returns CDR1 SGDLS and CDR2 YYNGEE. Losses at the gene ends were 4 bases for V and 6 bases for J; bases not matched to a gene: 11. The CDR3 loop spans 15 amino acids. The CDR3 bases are TGTGCCAGCAGCCCAAGACAGGGGTTGACCTCTGAAGCTTTCTTT. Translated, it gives CASSPRQGLTSEAFF.

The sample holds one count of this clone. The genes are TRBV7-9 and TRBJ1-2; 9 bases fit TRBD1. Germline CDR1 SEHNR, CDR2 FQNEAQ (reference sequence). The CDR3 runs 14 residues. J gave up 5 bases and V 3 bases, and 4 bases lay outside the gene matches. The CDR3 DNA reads TGTGCCAGCAGCTTGGGACAGGGCTTGTATGGCTACACCTTC. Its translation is CASSLGQGLYGYTF.

This chain's CDR3 is CASSVARSNSYEQYF. The CDR3 DNA sequence: TGTGCCAGCAGTGTAGCCAGGTCGAACTCCTACGAGCAGTACTTC. The V and J genes are TRBV28 and TRBJ2-7, with no clear D. The CDR3 runs to 15 residues. CDR1 is MDHEN, CDR2 SYDVKM, per germline. Trimming cost V 5 bases and J 0 bases, with 14 bases left between them.